The 25 T cell receptor beta chains below all came from one sample that was sequenced in a study of shared clonotypes between healthy human individuals. CD45RO negativity and positive selection for CCR7 defined naive CD8 cells, a population that excluded terminally differentiated effector memory CD45RA+ cells. TCRdb's table, derived via immunoSEQ multiplex PCR, lists solely in-frame clones and lacks some. The sample yields more than 600,000 clones, about 91% seen once. What was sequenced was naive CD8+ T cells sorted from blood. Receptors were obtained from a man aged 25-40 years in good health.

The chain is built from TRBV15 and TRBJ2-2; D possibly corresponds to TRBD2 (5 bases). The CDR3 extends over 14 amino acids. Germline CDR1 LNHNV, CDR2 YYDKDF (reference sequence). V lost 4 bases to trimming and J lost 6 bases, with 12 bases between them. The DNA of the CDR3 is TGTGCCACCAGCACGTCTGGGAGCCCCGGGGAGCTGTTTTTT. Encoded protein: CATSTSGSPGELFF. The full variable domain, rest sourced from reference TRBV15 and TRBJ2-2, is DAMVIQNPRYQVTQFGKPVTLSCSQTLNHNVMYWYQQKSSQAPKLLFHYYDKDFNNEADTPDNFQSRRPNTSFCFLDIRSPGLGDTAMYLCATSTSGSPGELFFGEGSRLTVL.

V is TRBV7-9 and J is TRBJ2-1, with unresolved D. The germline V gene has CDR1 SEHNR and CDR2 FQNEAQ (reference sequence). The CDR3 is 10 amino acids. With 0 bases removed from V and 15 bases from J, the gap between germline ends came to 6 bases. CDR3 loop: CASSLAEPFF. The CDR3 DNA sequence: TGTGCCAGCAGCTTAGCGGAACCGTTCTTC. Drawing the rest from reference TRBV7-9 and TRBJ2-1, the complete variable domain is DTGVSQNPRHKITKRGQNVTFRCDPISEHNRLYWYRQTLGQGPEFLTYFQNEAQLEKSRLLSDRFSAERPKGSFSTLEIQRTEQGDSAMYLCASSLAEPFFGPGTRLTVL.

This chain joins TRBV27 and TRBJ1-5, with D possibly being TRBD1 (5 bases). Between the trimmed V and J ends, which lost 6 bases and 4 bases, there was a span of 19 bases. Germline assignment: CDR1 MNHEY and CDR2 SMNVEV (reference sequence). The CDR3 contains 16 residues. The CDR3 reads CASRPGPSRGNQPQHF. CDR3 DNA: TGTGCCAGCAGACCGGGTCCTTCACGGGGGAATCAGCCCCAGCATTTT.

The V and J genes are TRBV19 and TRBJ1-5; 9 bases are a match to TRBD1. V was clipped by 5 bases and J by 7 bases; unmatched bases: 6. The length of the CDR3 is 14 residues. Germline V gene data show CDR1 as LNHDA and CDR2 as SQIVND (reference sequence). Here the CDR3 reads CASSEDRGYQPQHF. CDR3 nucleotide sequence: TGTGCCAGTAGTGAGGACAGGGGCTACCAGCCCCAGCATTTT.

The chain joins TRBV10-3 to TRBJ2-2; no firm D call. The V gene lost 8 bases and the J gene lost 0 bases, with 10 bases spanning the gap. In germline, CDR1 is ENHRY, CDR2 SYGVKD. This CDR3 is built from 14 residues. The chain's CDR3 is CAIRVNPNTGELFF. CDR3 DNA sequence: TGTGCCATCCGAGTCAACCCGAACACCGGGGAGCTGTTTTTT.

This chain joins TRBV5-1 and TRBJ1-2, with a tentative D call TRBD1 (6 bases). The CDR3 has 15 residues. Germline lookup yields CDR1 SGHRS and CDR2 YFSETQ. V shed 1 base and J shed 6 bases, with 16 bases lying between them. CDR3 in amino acids: CASSLLGGAADGYTF. CDR3 bases: TGCGCCAGCAGCTTGTTGGGGGGCGCCGCGGATGGCTACACCTTC.

The chain couples TRBV28 to TRBJ2-3, with 7 bases aligning to TRBD2. Germline V gene sequence: CDR1 MDHEN, CDR2 SYDVKM. The CDR3 is 15 residues long. V dropped 4 bases and J dropped 2; count of bases not matched to a gene: 6. CDR3 loop: CASSSGTINTDTQYF. The CDR3 DNA sequence: TGTGCCAGCAGTTCCGGGACTATAAACACAGATACGCAGTATTTT.

This clone has only one observation. The same CDR3 arises from other DNA sequences in this sample as well. The chain combines TRBV6-1 with TRBJ2-3; TRBD1 matches 12 bases. In germline, CDR1 is MNHNS, CDR2 SASEGT. The CDR3 consists of 15 residues. V was clipped by 3 bases and J by 2 bases; unmatched bases: 0. The DNA for the CDR3 is TGTGCCAGCAGTGAGGGACAGGGGGCCACAGATACGCAGTATTTT. This translates into CASSEGQGATDTQYF.

J is TRBJ1-5 and V is TRBV5-1; a weak D match, TRBD1 (5 bases). Germline V lookup: CDR1 SGHRS, CDR2 YFSETQ. This CDR3 has 14 residues. Trimming took off 0 bases at V and 3 bases at J, with 7 bases between the two ends. The CDR3 sequence is CASSLGGSNQPQHF. DNA of the CDR3: TGCGCCAGCAGCTTGGGGGGGTCCAATCAGCCCCAGCATTTT.

The table lists this clone with a few counts. V usage is TRBV5-1 and J usage is TRBJ2-2; D gene uncertain. Trimming removed 0 bases at V and 3 bases at J, with 3 bases between. CDR1 is SGHRS and CDR2 is YFSETQ in the germline V gene. The CDR3 runs to 13 residues. The CDR3 nucleotides are TGCGCCAGCAGCTTGGTGTACACCGGGGAGCTGTTTTTT. As protein: CASSLVYTGELFF.

V gene TRBV10-1 combines with J gene TRBJ1-5; tentatively, D is TRBD1 (5 bases). The length of the CDR3 is 13 residues. V lost 2 bases to trimming and J lost 6 bases, with 8 bases between them. Germline V CDR1 and CDR2: WNHNN, SYGVQD (reference sequence). Written as DNA, the CDR3 is TGCGCCAGCAGTGAGGGGGCATCTCAGCCCCAGCATTTT. It translates to CASSEGASQPQHF.

The chain links TRBV29-1 to TRBJ2-1; 7 positions match TRBD2. The CDR3 has 15 residues. V lost 7 bases and J lost 10; bases outside the gene matches: 19. The V gene's germline CDR1 is SQVTM and CDR2 ANQGSEA. The DNA of the CDR3 is TGCAGCGGCGCGGACGGGGGGTCCCCCGGCGGGGAGCAGTTCTTC. This translates into CSGADGGSPGGEQFF.

This chain links TRBV7-9 with TRBJ2-7, with 11 bases that match TRBD1. V gave up 6 bases and J gave up 3 bases; unmatched junction bases: 10. This CDR3 is 16 amino acids long. Looked up from germline, CDR1 is SEHNR and CDR2 is FQNEAQ (reference sequence). This chain's CDR3 is CASSGQTGTGGYEQYF. The CDR3 nucleotides read TGTGCCAGCAGTGGACAAACCGGGACAGGGGGCTACGAGCAGTACTTC.

The chain is built from TRBV21-1 and TRBJ2-3; the D call of TRBD2 is as the table states it, not checked on the DNA. TRBV21-1 is labeled a pseudogene. This CDR3 has 13 residues. The CDR3 sequence is CASSRGLANTQYF. CDR3 DNA: TGTGCCAGCAGCCGTGGGTTAGCGAATACGCAGTATTTT.

The chain is built from TRBV27 and TRBJ1-2; TRBD1 might be the D (6 bases). The CDR3 runs 17 residues. The ends were cut back, 2 bases at V and 3 bases at J, with 19 bases in the middle. Germline V gives CDR1 MNHEY, CDR2 SMNVEV (reference sequence). CDR3 protein: CASSLTPRLGGDYGYTF. CDR3 bases: TGTGCCAGCAGTTTAACCCCTCGATTGGGGGGCGACTATGGCTACACCTTC.

The chain is built from TRBV7-9 and TRBJ2-3; TRBD2 aligns across 10 bases. The CDR3 is 16 amino acids. Per germline, CDR1 SEHNR and CDR2 FQNEAQ (reference sequence). V was clipped by 7 bases and J by 6 bases; unmatched bases: 13. CDR3 sequence (DNA): TGTGCCAGCACCCCACCAACTAGCGGGATTGTGGATACGCAGTATTTT. Translating gives CASTPPTSGIVDTQYF.

This clone was detected once. This chain joins TRBV19 and TRBJ1-5; D ambiguous. V lost 7 bases to trimming and J lost 0 bases, with 13 bases between them. Germline V gene sequence: CDR1 LNHDA, CDR2 SQIVND (reference sequence). The CDR3 has 15 amino acids. Written as DNA, the CDR3 is TGTGCCAGTATGTCGTTCGGGGATAGCAATCAGCCCCAGCATTTT. Translating gives CASMSFGDSNQPQHF.

The chain recombines TRBV28 with TRBJ2-3, with unresolved D. The CDR3 consists of 16 residues. V lost 1 base to trimming and J lost 2 bases, with 13 bases between them. Germline loops: CDR1 MDHEN, CDR2 SYDVKM. The CDR3 DNA follows: TGTGCCAGCAGTTTATCGGGTGGATTCGTCACAGATACGCAGTATTTT. This sequence encodes CASSLSGGFVTDTQYF. The variable domain in full, completed from reference TRBV28 and TRBJ2-3, reads DVKVTQSSRYLVKRTGEKVFLECVQDMDHENMFWYRQDPGLGLRLIYFSYDVKMKEKGDIPEGYSVSREKKERFSLILESASTNQTSMYLCASSLSGGFVTDTQYFGPGTRLTVL.

This sequence joins TRBV15 and TRBJ2-1; no definite D call. Trimming cost V 5 bases and J 5 bases, with 10 bases left between them. In germline, CDR1 is LNHNV, CDR2 YYDKDF (reference sequence). The CDR3 has 13 amino acids. CDR3 nucleotide sequence: TGTGCCACCAGCGTGCGAGGCAACAATGAGCAGTTCTTC. This gives the protein CATSVRGNNEQFF. Full variable domain (outside the CDR3, taken from reference TRBV15 and TRBJ2-1): DAMVIQNPRYQVTQFGKPVTLSCSQTLNHNVMYWYQQKSSQAPKLLFHYYDKDFNNEADTPDNFQSRRPNTSFCFLDIRSPGLGDTAMYLCATSVRGNNEQFFGPGTRLTVL.

For the CDR3, the DNA is TGCGCCAGCAGCCAAGAACTTAAGTCTAGCACAGATACGCAGTATTTT. Translated: CASSQELKSSTDTQYF. The V call is TRBV4-3, the J call TRBJ2-3; D is ambiguous. Trimming took off 0 bases at V and 0 bases at J, with 10 bases between the two ends. The CDR3 is 16 amino acids. CDR1 and CDR2 from the germline V gene are LGHNA and YSLEER.

CDR3 residues: CASSFDGGAYEQYF. CDR3 nucleotide sequence: TGCGCCAGCAGCTTTGACGGGGGGGCCTACGAGCAGTACTTC. The V call is TRBV5-1, the J call TRBJ2-7; TRBD2 matches 8 bases. Germline assignment: CDR1 SGHRS and CDR2 YFSETQ. The CDR3 spans 14 residues. Trimming cost V 2 bases and J 2 bases; bases outside gene matches: 3.

This rearrangement joins TRBV25-1 to TRBJ1-4, with unresolved D. With 4 bases removed from V and 8 bases from J, the gap between germline ends came to 5 bases. Germline-derived CDR1 and CDR2 are MGHDK and SYGVNS. The CDR3 has 11 amino acids. CDR3 region: CASSASEKLFF. As DNA, the CDR3 is TGTGCCAGCAGTGCGTCGGAAAAACTGTTTTTT.

The V and J genes are TRBV27 and TRBJ2-2; D is unresolved. The CDR3 is made up of 15 amino acids. The V end lost 1 base, the J end lost 5 bases, and 11 bases lay between the germline ends. The germline V gene encodes CDR1 MNHEY and CDR2 SMNVEV (reference sequence). This chain's CDR3 is CASSLWVDRTGELFF. In DNA, the CDR3 is TGTGCCAGCAGTTTATGGGTAGATCGGACCGGGGAGCTGTTTTTT.

This sequence joins TRBV7-9 and TRBJ2-1; TRBD2 aligns across 8 bases. In germline, CDR1 is SEHNR, CDR2 FQNEAQ (reference sequence). The CDR3 consists of 16 residues. V shed 7 bases, J shed 1 base, and the junction held 9 bases outside the gene matches. The CDR3 bases are TGTGCCAGCATACTAAGCGGGAGAGGTTCCTACAATGAGCAGTTCTTC. It encodes CASILSGRGSYNEQFF. Filled out from reference TRBV7-9 and TRBJ2-1, the complete variable domain reads DTGVSQNPRHKITKRGQNVTFRCDPISEHNRLYWYRQTLGQGPEFLTYFQNEAQLEKSRLLSDRFSAERPKGSFSTLEIQRTEQGDSAMYLCASILSGRGSYNEQFFGPGTRLTVL.

The gene calls are TRBV27 and TRBJ2-1; D possibly corresponds to TRBD1 (5 bases). The CDR3 runs to 13 residues. Trimming cost V 3 bases and J 7 bases, with 10 bases left between them. The V gene's germline CDR1 is MNHEY and CDR2 SMNVEV (reference sequence). The CDR3 loop reads CASSFNTGNEQFF. DNA for the CDR3: TGTGCCAGCAGTTTTAATACAGGAAATGAGCAGTTCTTC.